Listed below are T cell receptor beta chains from one sample, sequenced in a study of beta chain features in type 1 diabetes. Sequencing used immunoSEQ multiplex PCR; TCRdb keeps in-frame clones, though not all of them. The top ten hold about 0.026% of the sample, which has hundreds of thousands of clones, around 14% seen once. Sequencing was done on a sample of naive CD4+ T cells from blood. These receptors were taken from a middle-aged woman in good health. The CDR3 runs from the conserved cysteine through the conserved F or W. D genes are given only for firm matches. Only part of the rows carry a size: once, few, many, or a class if the clone is expanded.

>TRBJ2-7|few|NA|TRBV7-9
CASSLASDEQYF
TGTGCCAGCAGCTTAGCGTCCGACGAGCAGTACTTC
>TRBJ2-7|NA|TRBD1|TRBV28
CASSLRGGWDYEQYF
TGTGCCAGCAGTTTGAGAGGGGGCTGGGATTACGAGCAGTACTTC
>TRBJ2-7|few|NA|TRBV28
CASSLVGYEQYF
TGTGCCAGCAGTTTAGTCGGGTACGAGCAGTACTTC
>TRBJ2-5|few|TRBD2|TRBV6-6
CASSSDGLAAQTQYF
TGTGCCAGCAGTTCCGACGGACTAGCGGCACAGACCCAGTACTTC
>TRBJ2-4|few|NA|TRBV25-1
CASSRTGPASGNIQYF
TGTGCCAGCAGTCGAACAGGCCCCGCCTCAGGAAACATTCAGTACTTC
>TRBJ2-3|few|NA|TRBV14
CASSQELVPTDTQYF
TGTGCCAGCAGCCAGGAACTAGTCCCCACAGATACGCAGTATTTT
>TRBJ2-7|few|TRBD1|TRBV18
CASSPGTGIIYEQYF
TGTGCCAGCTCACCGGGGACAGGGATAATCTACGAGCAGTACTTC
>TRBJ2-5|few|NA|TRBV9
CASSVGGYQETQYF
TGTGCCAGCAGCGTAGGCGGGTACCAAGAGACCCAGTACTTC
>TRBJ1-1|few|TRBD1|TRBV25-1
CATMGQGNTEAFF
TGTGCCACTATGGGACAGGGGAACACTGAAGCTTTCTTT
>TRBJ2-7|many|NA|TRBV14
CASSQSGPEQYF
TGTGCCAGCAGCCAGTCTGGGCCCGAGCAGTACTTC
>TRBJ2-7|few|NA|TRBV6-5
CASMEAPGEQYF
TGTGCCAGCATGGAGGCTCCGGGCGAGCAGTACTTC
>TRBJ2-1|few|TRBD1|TRBV11-2
CASSPGTVLGNEQFF
TGTGCCAGCAGCCCAGGGACAGTGCTCGGCAATGAGCAGTTCTTC
>TRBJ2-5|NA|TRBD2|TRBV5-8
CASSGGDAQTQYF
TGTGCCAGCAGCGGGGGGGACGCGCAGACCCAGTACTTC
>TRBJ2-5|few|NA|TRBV10-3
CAISESPGIGEETQYF
TGTGCCATCAGTGAGTCACCGGGAATCGGGGAAGAGACCCAGTACTTC
>TRBJ2-5|NA|TRBD1|TRBV5-1
CASSPGTVQETQYF
TGCGCCAGCAGCCCCGGGACAGTCCAAGAGACCCAGTACTTC
>TRBJ1-1|few|NA|TRBV27
CASSDSFEAFF
TGTGCCAGCTCCGACAGTTTCGAAGCTTTCTTT
>TRBJ2-7|few|NA|TRBV6-5
CASSYSADGYYEQYF
TGTGCCAGCAGTTACTCAGCGGACGGATACTACGAGCAGTACTTC
>TRBJ2-2|NA|NA|TRBV7-9
CASSLAGSTGELFF
TGTGCCAGCAGCTTGGCAGGAAGTACCGGGGAGCTGTTTTTT
>TRBJ1-6|many|NA|TRBV4-2
CASSPGDGGRVYF
TGTGCCAGCAGCCCAGGGGACGGAGGGAGGGTCTACTTT
>TRBJ2-7|few|TRBD2|TRBV19
CASSRGGLAAYEQYF
TGTGCCAGTAGCCGGGGGGGACTAGCGGCCTACGAGCAGTACTTC
>TRBJ2-2|NA|NA|TRBV25-1
CASSLTGIPGELFF
TGTGCCAGCAGTCTTACAGGGATCCCCGGGGAGCTGTTTTTT
>TRBJ1-3|NA|NA|TRBV19
CASSIGRGNTIYF
TGTGCCAGTAGTATTGGGCGTGGGAACACCATATATTTT
>TRBJ2-7|few|TRBD2|TRBV5-1
CASSPLPGGSYEQYF
TGCGCCAGCAGCCCGCTCCCGGGGGGGTCCTACGAGCAGTACTTC
>TRBJ1-5|NA|TRBD1|TRBV6-6
CAAAGGGNQPQHF
TGTGCCGCCGCAGGGGGTGGCAATCAGCCCCAGCATTTT
>TRBJ2-1|NA|TRBD2|TRBV5-6
CASSLGSGARSNEQFF
TGTGCCAGCAGCTTGGGTAGCGGGGCCCGGTCCAATGAGCAGTTCTTC
>TRBJ2-2|few|NA|TRBV27
CASRTSLNTGELFF
TGTGCCAGCCGTACATCATTGAACACCGGGGAGCTGTTTTTT
>TRBJ2-5|few|TRBD2|TRBV5-1
CASRHDSSGGASETQYF
TGCGCCAGCAGACATGATTCTAGCGGGGGGGCCTCGGAGACCCAGTACTTC
>TRBJ2-5|few|NA|TRBV5-6
CASSPGTAGSQYF
TGTGCCAGCAGCCCGGGGACTGCGGGGAGCCAGTACTTC
>TRBJ2-1|few|NA|TRBV6-1
CASSENLGEQFF
TGTGCCAGCAGTGAAAACCTAGGAGAGCAGTTCTTC
>TRBJ2-5|NA|NA|TRBV4-2
CASSQDPVETQYF
TGTGCCAGCAGCCAAGACCCGGTGGAGACCCAGTACTTC
>TRBJ1-5|NA|NA|TRBV27
CASSSTLQPQHF
TGTGCCAGCAGCTCGACTCTTCAGCCCCAGCATTTT
>TRBJ1-2|few|NA|TRBV7-9
CASSLIGGNYGYTF
TGTGCCAGCAGCTTAATTGGCGGCAACTATGGCTACACCTTC
>TRBJ2-7|few|NA|TRBV11-2
CASSRSPGVSYEQYF
TGTGCCAGCAGCCGAAGCCCAGGGGTCTCCTACGAGCAGTACTTC